This T cell receptor (beta chain) was retrieved from a study of cytomegalovirus exposure and HLA in healthy donors. PCR amplification relied on 60 Vbeta primers (plus 13 Jbeta primers). The protocol was immunoSEQ multiplex PCR, while the TCRdb copy is restricted to in-frame clones and leaves out a portion. This sample has 250,000 to 350,000 clones, with about nine tenths found just once. The CDR3 sequence is 14 residues long. The germline gives CDR1 SGHTA, CDR2 FQGTGA. Trimming shortened V by 3 bases and J by 1 base, and 10 bases separated the two germline ends. Source material: PBMCs. The chain joins TRBV7-3 to TRBJ2-7; possible D gene TRBD1, 6 bases. The TCR originated in a man aged 35 to 55 in good health and CMV-seropositive. CDR3 sequence (DNA): TGTGCCAGCAGCTTGGGGGCTGGATCCTACGAGCAGTACTTC. Encoded protein: CASSLGAGSYEQYF.